This entry lists 10 T cell receptor beta chains sequenced from one sample in a study of Graves' ophthalmopathy and Graves' hyperthyroidism. From RNA, the CDR3 regions of TCR beta chains were amplified and sequenced. The authors performed first-round RT-PCR with HTBI primers and then a second-round multiplex PCR. Each CDR3 protein is one row after TCRdb ran MiXCR on the multiplex PCR reads. The top ten clones hold 2.5% to 3.5% of a sample with around 400,000 distinct CDR3 sequences, roughly 21% of them seen once. The sequencing sample was made of peripheral blood. These receptor sequences come from a woman aged 18-35 years with stable Graves' hyperthyroidism.

In its sample, this clonotype was seen many times. This chain joins TRBV6-1 and TRBJ1-1; D ambiguous. Trimming pared 0 bases from V and 3 bases from J, leaving 14 bases between. The CDR3 loop spans 16 amino acids. CDR1 is MNHNS and CDR2 is SASEGT in the germline V gene. Written as DNA, the CDR3 is TGTGCCAGCAGTGAAGCTCCGGGCTACGCGGACACTGAAGCTTTCTTT. This encodes CASSEAPGYADTEAFF.

A single count supports this clonotype. The chain has TRBV2 and TRBJ2-7, with 9 positions matching TRBD1. The germline V gene encodes CDR1 SNHLY and CDR2 FYNNEI. The J segment lost 6 bases and the V segment lost 6 bases, leaving 6 bases of the junction unmatched. CDR3 length: 13 amino acids. This CDR3 is CASRKGQGSEQYF. CDR3 nucleotide sequence: TGTGCCAGCAGGAAGGGACAGGGAAGCGAGCAGTACTTC.

This clonotype was seen repeatedly, ten times or more. The chain employs TRBV6-2 or TRBV6-3 and TRBJ2-5; 14 bases map to TRBD2. This CDR3 comprises 16 residues. From germline, CDR1 is MNHEY and CDR2 SVGEGT. V lost 6 bases, J lost 2 bases, and 5 bases stayed unmatched. CDR3 amino acids: CASRTGTSGGQETQYF. CDR3 DNA: TGTGCCAGCAGAACGGGGACTAGCGGGGGACAAGAGACCCAGTACTTC.

This clonotype was observed many times. This chain joins TRBV6-1 and TRBJ1-5, with a possible D match to TRBD1 (6 bases). Germline V gene lookup returns CDR1 MNHNS and CDR2 SASEGT. The CDR3 is 14 amino acids. V lost 4 bases, J lost 3 bases, and 10 bases lay in between. The chain's CDR3 is CASSVGQLNQPQHF. CDR3 in DNA: TGTGCCAGCAGTGTAGGACAGCTCAATCAGCCCCAGCATTTT.

This sequence joins TRBV28 and TRBJ1-1; D uncertain. Germline V gives CDR1 MDHEN, CDR2 SYDVKM. The V end was cut by 6 bases, the J end by 8 bases, with 10 bases between. This CDR3 spans 11 amino acids. The CDR3 loop is CASSLKSEAFF. CDR3 coding DNA: TGTGCCAGCAGCCTGAAGAGCGAAGCTTTCTTT.

A few counts support this clonotype. This chain joins TRBV11-2 and TRBJ1-5; the D is unclear. Germline V CDR1 and CDR2: SGHAT, FQNNGV. The V and J ends lost 5 bases and 2 bases respectively, with 19 bases between them. The CDR3 loop spans 17 amino acids. The CDR3 region is CASSPPGLEWGNQPQHF. CDR3 sequence (DNA): TGTGCCAGCAGCCCCCCCGGGTTGGAGTGGGGCAATCAGCCCCAGCATTTT.

The chain employs TRBV12-3 or TRBV12-4 and TRBJ2-5, with a tentative D call TRBD1 (6 bases). V lost 7 bases, J lost 2 bases, and 11 bases lay in between. The CDR3 sequence is 13 residues long. CDR3 residues: CASKAQGQETQYF. The CDR3 DNA follows: TGTGCCAGCAAGGCCCAGGGGCAAGAGACCCAGTACTTC.

The rearrangement links TRBV29-1 to TRBJ1-1; D gene unclear. This CDR3 has 12 amino acids. Trimming stripped 7 bases from V and 6 bases from J, with 15 bases between. Germline values: CDR1 SQVTM, CDR2 ANQGSEA. The CDR3 spells CSADTHGAEAFF. Here the CDR3 DNA reads TGCAGCGCAGACACCCACGGGGCTGAAGCTTTCTTT.

The chain combines TRBV9 with TRBJ2-7; TRBD1 matches 9 bases. Trimming cost V 3 bases and J 3 bases; bases outside gene matches: 7. The CDR3 has 15 residues. Germline CDR1 and CDR2: SGDLS and YYNGEE. The CDR3 is CASSAHPGQGYEQYF. CDR3 DNA sequence: TGTGCCAGCAGCGCGCACCCGGGACAGGGCTACGAGCAGTACTTC. The variable domain in full, completed from reference TRBV9 and TRBJ2-7, reads DSGVTQTPKHLITATGQRVTLRCSPRSGDLSVYWYQQSLDQGLQFLIQYYNGEERAKGNILERFSAQQFPDLHSELNLSSLELGDSALYFCASSAHPGQGYEQYFGPGTRLTVT.

This clonotype has at least ten counts. CDR3 loop: CASSLRPYDEQYF. The CDR3 coding sequence is TGTGCCAGCAGCTTAAGGCCCTACGACGAGCAGTACTTC. The rearrangement joins TRBV11-2 to TRBJ2-7; D remains unclear. V was clipped by 2 bases and J by 5 bases, with 10 bases between them. Germline values: CDR1 SGHAT, CDR2 FQNNGV. The CDR3 sequence is 13 residues long.